The sequence of this TCR beta chain was determined in a study of human T cells and chemical hapten exposure. Study-wide points: The formation of large CDR3 similarity clusters by expanded TCRs significantly exceeded that of controls.

TCRdb re-analysed the RACE reads in MiXCR, keeping a single row per CDR3 protein. Here the sample spans around 76,000 distinct CDR3 sequences, approximately 10% being singletons. As to time point: patch test 1, 2 weeks after DPC sensitization. Sample treatment: therapeutic diphenylcyclopropenone sensitization with weekly scalp DPC. The study extracted total RNA from unfractionated whole blood. Remarks on this clonotype: Its target is not known.

The CDR3 is 12 residues long. Trimming pared 3 bases from V and 3 bases from J, leaving 0 bases between. Germline-derived CDR1 and CDR2 are PRHDT and FYEKMQ (reference sequence). This receptor was obtained from a woman in her sixties with alopecia areata. Some clones in this sample may be carry-over from other donors' samples. The rearrangement joins TRBV13 to TRBJ2-6; D remains unclear. The sample in question was whole blood, obtained in connection with sensitization to the hapten diphenylcyclopropenone (DPC). CDR3 sequence: CASSFGANVLTF. DNA of the CDR3: TGTGCCAGCAGCTTTGGGGCCAACGTCCTGACTTTC.